This T cell receptor beta chain was identified during a study of OX40 agonist ivuxolimab in advanced cancers. The germline V and J ends were trimmed by 7 bases and 2 bases, with 20 bases remaining between them. The CDR3 is made up of 17 amino acids. Germline V lookup: CDR1 MNHEY, CDR2 SMNVEV (reference sequence). Blood was sampled at baseline, cycle 4 day 1, and cycle 7 day 1. This clone is medium-sized by share. TCRdb's table, derived via immunoSEQ multiplex PCR, lists solely in-frame clones and lacks some. Among 28,000 or so clones listed, 75% to 90% were seen once. Here the sequenced sample was CD4+ or CD8+ T cells sorted from blood, taken in a trial of the OX40 agonist ivuxolimab. The V gene is TRBV27, the J gene TRBJ2-2; possibly TRBD2 for D (7 bases). The receptor was derived from an adult with an advanced solid tumor such as melanoma, head and neck, liver or kidney cancer. CDR3: CASTPLLRGGNTGELFF. CDR3 in DNA: TGTGCCAGCACCCCTCTGTTGAGGGGGGGAAACACCGGGGAGCTGTTTTTT.